This record looks at one T cell receptor (beta chain) sequence and its context. Its antigen is unknown. These data belong to a study of cytomegalovirus exposure and HLA in healthy donors. Findings and caveats of the study: When presence/absence was analysed, sequencing depth was taken to be roughly uniform across donors.

V was cut by 2 bases and J by 5 bases, with 13 bases left in between. Germline CDR1 reads MDHEN; CDR2 reads SYDVKM. The CDR3 has 14 residues. The PCR used 60 Vbeta and 13 Jbeta primers. Method: immunoSEQ multiplex PCR; TCRdb's copy keeps in-frame clones and lacks some. The data hold almost 200,000 clones, with 70% to 80% observed a single time. This clonotype was sampled from a man aged 25 to 40 in good health and CMV-seronegative. This chain connects TRBV28 to TRBJ2-7, with D tentatively TRBD2 (5 bases). Sequencing used PBMCs. In nucleotides, the CDR3 is TGTGCCAGCAGTTTAAGAGGGCCGTCCAACGAGCAGTACTTC. Translation gives CASSLRGPSNEQYF.